The 27 T cell receptor beta chains presented below share a single source sample, sequenced in a study of CD8 T cells in Susac syndrome. A quantity of roughly 0.5 to 1 ug RNA underwent reverse transcription using random hexamers. One entry per CDR3 protein results from TCRdb running MiXCR on the immunoSEQ multiplex PCR reads. The table shows 200,000 to 300,000 distinct CDR3 sequences, with 96% occurring only once. Material for sequencing was CD4+ T cells from PBMCs. The source of these receptors is a human donor with Susac syndrome.

The chain uses TRBV18 and TRBJ2-5; TRBD1 matches at 10 bases. J gave up 1 base and V 5 bases, and 4 bases lay outside the gene matches. Germline values: CDR1 KGHSH, CDR2 LQKENI. This CDR3 has 15 residues. The CDR3 region is CASSFGTGVQETQYF. The CDR3 DNA is TGTGCCAGCTCATTTGGGACAGGGGTCCAAGAGACCCAGTACTTC.

The chain recombines TRBV27 with TRBJ1-2; possible D gene TRBD1, 6 bases. This CDR3 is 13 amino acids long. The V gene lost 3 bases and the J gene lost 6 bases, with 11 bases spanning the gap. Looked up from germline, CDR1 is MNHEY and CDR2 is SMNVEV (reference sequence). The CDR3 bases are TGTGCCAGCAGTTTGTCGACAGGTGATGGCTACACCTTC. As protein: CASSLSTGDGYTF.

The chain employs TRBV4-2 and TRBJ2-7; TRBD2 agrees at 7 bases. The V gene end was trimmed by 0 bases and the J gene end by 6 bases; junction bases not matched to a gene: 8. Germline assignment: CDR1 LGHNA and CDR2 YNFKEQ. The length of the CDR3 is 15 residues. The CDR3 bases are TGTGCCAGCAGCCAAGATACTTGGGACTACGGCGAGCAGTACTTC. Its translation is CASSQDTWDYGEQYF.

The V and J genes are TRBV30 and TRBJ1-5; 8 bases map to TRBD1. Germline CDR1 is GTSNPN and CDR2 is SVGIG (reference sequence). This CDR3 contains 15 residues. With 1 base clipped from V and 4 bases from J, the junction kept 6 bases outside the gene matches. CDR3 amino acids: CAWSGGQGGNQPQHF. CDR3 DNA: TGTGCCTGGAGTGGTGGACAGGGCGGGAATCAGCCCCAGCATTTT. Full variable domain (outside the CDR3, taken from reference TRBV30 and TRBJ1-5): SQTIHQWPATLVQPVGSPLSLECTVEGTSNPNLYWYRQAAGRGLQLLFYSVGIGQISSEVPQNLSASRPQDRQFILSSKKLLLSDSGFYLCAWSGGQGGNQPQHFGDGTRLSIL.

The chain uses TRBV30 and TRBJ2-1; tentatively, D is TRBD1 or TRBD2 (5 bases each). V was cut by 2 bases and J by 8 bases, with 10 bases left in between. The CDR3 is made up of 12 amino acids. Germline CDR1 GTSNPN, CDR2 SVGIG (reference sequence). The chain's CDR3 is CAWSRGRYEQFF. The CDR3 region has the DNA TGTGCCTGGAGTCGGGGACGGTATGAGCAGTTCTTC. Looking up the rest from reference TRBV30 and TRBJ2-1 gives the full variable domain: SQTIHQWPATLVQPVGSPLSLECTVEGTSNPNLYWYRQAAGRGLQLLFYSVGIGQISSEVPQNLSASRPQDRQFILSSKKLLLSDSGFYLCAWSRGRYEQFFGPGTRLTVL.

In this sample, this clonotype turned up once. The gene calls are TRBV24-1 and TRBJ2-1, with 8 bases fitting TRBD1. The CDR3 sequence is 18 residues long. The ends lost 0 bases at V and 6 bases at J; junction bases unmatched: 12. Germline CDR1 and CDR2: KGHDR and SFDVKD. The chain's CDR3 is CATSDLGLGQVRGNEQFF. CDR3 bases: TGTGCCACCAGTGATTTGGGGCTGGGACAGGTGCGAGGCAATGAGCAGTTCTTC.

This chain connects TRBV3-1 to TRBJ1-2; 8 nucleotides align to TRBD1. Germline-derived CDR1 and CDR2 are LGHDT and YNNKEL (reference sequence). The CDR3 length is 13 residues. V lost 5 bases, J lost 4 bases, and 3 bases stayed unmatched. The CDR3 nucleotides are TGTGCCAGCAGCGAAGGACAGGGCTATGGCTACACCTTC. It encodes CASSEGQGYGYTF.

The V and J genes are TRBV5-1 and TRBJ1-1; no clear D. The germline V gene encodes CDR1 SGHRS and CDR2 YFSETQ. This CDR3 has 14 residues. V was trimmed by 4 bases and J by 2 bases, leaving 12 bases between them. CDR3 DNA sequence: TGCGCCAGCAGCAAGAACCTCGGAAACACTGAAGCTTTCTTT. It codes for CASSKNLGNTEAFF.

The chain links TRBV5-1 to TRBJ2-7; 11 bases align to TRBD1. V lost 7 bases and J lost 6; bases outside the gene matches: 12. The CDR3 has 15 residues. CDR1 is SGHRS and CDR2 is YFSETQ in the germline V gene. CDR3 in DNA: TGCGCCAGCGGGGGGACAGGGGGGTCGACTAGCGAGCAGTACTTC. Residues: CASGGTGGSTSEQYF.

This clonotype showed up just once. The V gene is TRBV3-1, the J gene TRBJ2-3, with D possibly TRBD2 on 5 matching bases. There are 15 residues in the CDR3. Germline CDR1 and CDR2: LGHDT and YNNKEL (reference sequence). Trimming cost V 2 bases and J 0 bases, with 9 bases left between them. CDR3 DNA: TGTGCCAGCAGCCAAATGGGAGAAAGCACAGATACGCAGTATTTT. The encoded protein is CASSQMGESTDTQYF.

V and J are TRBV18 and TRBJ2-1; the D gene is possibly TRBD2 (5 bases). CDR3 length: 15 residues. Germline V gives CDR1 KGHSH, CDR2 LQKENI. Between the trimmed V and J ends, which lost 3 bases and 7 bases, there was a span of 16 bases. The CDR3 nucleotides are TGTGCCAGCTCACCCCCGGGGTCCGTGGGGAATGAGCAGTTCTTC. It is translated as CASSPPGSVGNEQFF.

The CDR3 nucleotides read TGTGCCAGCAGCCAAGACCTCGTTGGGACCGGCGGGGAGCTGTTTTTT. Its protein product is CASSQDLVGTGGELFF. The J gene is TRBJ2-2, the V gene TRBV3-1, with D perhaps given as TRBD1 or TRBD2 (5 bases each). Per germline, CDR1 LGHDT and CDR2 YNNKEL (reference sequence). The CDR3 length is 16 residues. V gave up 0 bases and J gave up 7 bases, with 15 bases separating them.

In its sample, this clonotype was seen once. CDR3: CASSSSGGGVNGYTF. As DNA, the CDR3 is TGTGCCAGCAGCTCCAGCGGAGGGGGCGTAAATGGCTACACCTTC. The chain joins TRBV7-2 to TRBJ1-2; TRBD1 matches at 7 bases. Unmatched junction bases numbered 11, after V lost 4 bases and J lost 6 bases. The CDR3 contains 15 residues. The germline gives CDR1 SGHTA, CDR2 FQGNSA.

This chain joins TRBV9 and TRBJ2-2; D unresolved. CDR3 size: 14 residues. V lost 0 bases, J lost 0 bases, and 3 bases lay in between. Germline assignment: CDR1 SGDLS and CDR2 YYNGEE. For the CDR3, the DNA is TGTGCCAGCAGCGTAGTGTCGAACACCGGGGAGCTGTTTTTT. This encodes CASSVVSNTGELFF.

This chain connects TRBV30 to TRBJ1-4; D not resolved. This CDR3 region has 14 residues. The V and J ends lost 4 bases and 8 bases respectively, with 17 bases between them. Germline V CDR1 and CDR2: GTSNPN, SVGIG (reference sequence). The CDR3 reads CAWTGPPMREKLFF. The CDR3 region has the DNA TGTGCCTGGACCGGCCCCCCTATGCGCGAAAAACTGTTTTTT.

The chain has TRBV2 and TRBJ2-7; the D gene is possibly TRBD1 (6 bases). CDR3 length: 15 residues. Trimming stripped 5 bases from V and 4 bases from J, with 18 bases between. The germline gives CDR1 SNHLY, CDR2 FYNNEI. The CDR3: CASSPGTGTSYEQYF. CDR3 sequence (DNA): TGTGCCAGCAGTCCAGGGACCGGGACAAGTTACGAGCAGTACTTC.

This chain joins TRBV29-1 and TRBJ2-1, with 8 bases fitting TRBD2. CDR3 length: 14 residues. Germline V gives CDR1 SQVTM, CDR2 ANQGSEA. With V trimmed by 3 bases and J by 6 bases, 7 bases remained unmatched. This CDR3 is CSVDYAGGSNEQFF. The CDR3 region has the DNA TGCAGCGTTGACTACGCGGGAGGCAGCAATGAGCAGTTCTTC.

The rearrangement links TRBV27 to TRBJ1-4; no firm D call. This CDR3 comprises 11 residues. Trimming took off 5 bases at V and 4 bases at J, with 2 bases between the two ends. Per germline, CDR1 MNHEY and CDR2 SMNVEV (reference sequence). CDR3 in DNA: TGTGCCAGCAGTAATAATGAAAAACTGTTTTTT. Protein product: CASSNNEKLFF.

Here the CDR3 DNA reads TGCGCCAGCAGCCCGAAGGGAGTTCTAGTGGCCGCCGTGGGCTACACCTTC. Protein sequence: CASSPKGVLVAAVGYTF. V gene TRBV4-1 combines with J gene TRBJ1-2; D is unresolved. The V end was cut by 4 bases, the J end by 8 bases, with 26 bases between. Germline lookup yields CDR1 MGHRA and CDR2 YSYEKL. The CDR3 covers 17 residues.

The DNA for the CDR3 is TGTGCCAGCAGTGGTGATAGCGGGAGCAATGAGCAGTTCTTC. It encodes CASSGDSGSNEQFF. V is TRBV2 and J is TRBJ2-1, with TRBD2 matching 9 bases. CDR1 and CDR2 from the germline V gene are SNHLY and FYNNEI. This CDR3 comprises 14 residues. Germline trimming cut 4 bases from V and 6 bases from J; bases unmatched to any gene: 4.

This clonotype is a singleton in its sample. The chain joins TRBV30 to TRBJ2-7, with 11 nucleotides matching TRBD2. Germline V CDR1 and CDR2: GTSNPN, SVGIG (reference sequence). The CDR3 consists of 14 residues. With V trimmed by 1 base and J by 2 bases, 1 base remained unmatched. CDR3 sequence: CAWSEGLAAYEQYF. The DNA for the CDR3 is TGTGCCTGGAGTGAGGGACTAGCGGCCTACGAGCAGTACTTC.

The chain employs TRBV20-1 and TRBJ1-1; a weak D match, TRBD1 (6 bases). V shed 3 bases and J shed 3 bases, with 14 bases lying between them. The CDR3 covers 14 residues. The germline V gene has CDR1 DFQATT and CDR2 SNEGSKA (reference sequence). CDR3 protein: CSASVGGADTEAFF. The CDR3 nucleotides are TGCAGTGCTAGTGTTGGGGGCGCGGACACTGAAGCTTTCTTT.

The V and J genes are TRBV29-1 and TRBJ1-2, with D maybe TRBD1 (6 bases). Per the germline V gene, CDR1 is SQVTM and CDR2 is ANQGSEA. The germline V and J ends were trimmed by 2 bases and 8 bases, with 18 bases remaining between them. This CDR3 comprises 14 residues. CDR3 nucleotides: TGCAGCGTTGAAAAGTCGGGGGGCGGACGCGGCTACACCTTC. As protein: CSVEKSGGGRGYTF.

The V gene is TRBV7-9, the J gene TRBJ2-5; perhaps D is TRBD1 or TRBD2 (5 bases each). Between the trimmed V and J ends, which lost 5 bases and 6 bases, there was a span of 22 bases. Germline CDR1 is SEHNR and CDR2 is FQNEAQ (reference sequence). The CDR3 extends over 16 amino acids. The chain's CDR3 is CASSPRGTLFGKTQYF. DNA for the CDR3: TGTGCCAGCAGCCCCAGAGGGACCCTTTTCGGGAAGACCCAGTACTTC.

The rearrangement links TRBV14 to TRBJ1-2, with TRBD1 as a possible D gene (6 bases). Trimming removed 1 base from V and 3 bases from J, with 9 bases in between. The CDR3 length is 14 residues. CDR1 SGHDN and CDR2 FVKESK come from the germline V gene. The CDR3 region is CASSQGRQDYGYTF. The CDR3 DNA follows: TGTGCCAGCAGCCAAGGTAGACAGGACTATGGCTACACCTTC. Drawing the rest from reference TRBV14 and TRBJ1-2, the complete variable domain is EAGVTQFPSHSVIEKGQTVTLRCDPISGHDNLYWYRRVMGKEIKFLLHFVKESKQDESGMPNNRFLAERTGGTYSTLKVQPAELEDSGVYFCASSQGRQDYGYTFGSGTRLTVV.

The rearrangement links TRBV5-4 to TRBJ1-2, with D unresolved. The germline CDR1 and CDR2 sequences are SGHNT and YYREEE (reference sequence). V was shortened by 0 bases and J by 0 bases, with 12 bases between the two germline ends. The CDR3 totals 16 residues. The CDR3 loop reads CASSLELGRSNYGYTF. The CDR3 DNA is TGTGCCAGCAGCTTGGAGTTGGGCAGGTCTAACTATGGCTACACCTTC.

This chain connects TRBV29-1 to TRBJ1-1; D is ambiguous. Germline CDR1 and CDR2: SQVTM and ANQGSEA. V was shortened by 6 bases and J by 3 bases, with 14 bases between the two germline ends. The CDR3 loop spans 13 amino acids. The CDR3 DNA reads TGCAGCGTACTGGCAGTGGCGTACACTGAAGCTTTCTTT. It codes for CSVLAVAYTEAFF.